What follows are 7 T cell receptor beta chains derived from one specimen sequenced in a study of blood T cell repertoires in COVID-19. The data were produced by immunoSEQ multiplex PCR, yet TCRdb's version contains in-frame clones alone and is incomplete. Among 280,000 or so clones, around 91% were seen once, and the ten largest hold about an eighth. Sequencing input: peripheral blood. The receptors were gathered from a woman aged 60-75 years with acute or convalescent COVID-19.

The chain uses TRBV4-1 and TRBJ1-1; D uncertain. V was cut by 5 bases and J by 1 base, with 11 bases left in between. Germline V gene lookup returns CDR1 MGHRA and CDR2 YSYEKL. The CDR3 length is 14 residues. In nucleotides, the CDR3 is TGCGCCAGCAGCAAGGACCGGGGGAACACTGAAGCTTTCTTT. Its protein product is CASSKDRGNTEAFF.

This chain uses TRBV7-2 with TRBJ2-2, with 12 bases aligning to TRBD2. This CDR3 is built from 19 residues. Germline V gene lookup returns CDR1 SGHTA and CDR2 FQGNSA. Trimming cost V 2 bases and J 0 bases; bases outside gene matches: 7. The CDR3 loop reads CASSLSTLAGGPNTGELFF. In DNA form, the CDR3 reads TGTGCCAGCAGCTTATCAACCCTAGCGGGGGGGCCGAACACCGGGGAGCTGTTTTTT.

This chain joins TRBV30 and TRBJ1-4, with D tentatively TRBD1 (6 bases). Germline CDR1 and CDR2: GTSNPN and SVGIG (reference sequence). V was pared by 2 bases and J by 3 bases, with 16 bases between. This CDR3 is 16 amino acids long. The CDR3 DNA reads as TGTGCCTGGAGTTCAAGGGGTGGACAGTCTAATGAAAAACTGTTTTTT. This sequence encodes CAWSSRGGQSNEKLFF.

The chain employs TRBV29-1 and TRBJ2-7, with TRBD1 identical over 9 bases. This CDR3 is 12 amino acids long. Germline loops: CDR1 SQVTM, CDR2 ANQGSEA. The trim removed 7 bases at V and 1 base at J, leaving 2 bases unmatched. The CDR3 DNA is TGCAGCGCCGGACAGGGGTCCTACGAGCAGTACTTC. Protein: CSAGQGSYEQYF.

Only a few counts were recorded for this clone. The V gene is TRBV27, the J gene TRBJ1-1; TRBD1 agrees at 11 bases. This CDR3 is built from 16 residues. The V gene end was trimmed by 5 bases and the J gene end by 6 bases; junction bases not matched to a gene: 11. Germline V gene sequence: CDR1 MNHEY, CDR2 SMNVEV (reference sequence). CDR3 sequence: CASSLGTGGMGSEAFF. The CDR3 DNA follows: TGTGCCAGCAGTCTCGGGACAGGGGGTATGGGCTCTGAAGCTTTCTTT.

The chain has TRBV19 and TRBJ1-5, with 11 bases aligning to TRBD1. J was trimmed by 8 bases and V by 3 bases; bases with no gene match: 9. CDR1 is LNHDA, CDR2 SQIVND, per germline (reference sequence). The CDR3 extends over 16 amino acids. CDR3 nucleotides: TGTGCCAGTAGTATCGATTATGGGACAGGGGGGAAGCCCCAGCATTTT. Translating it yields CASSIDYGTGGKPQHF.

The V and J genes are TRBV7-3 and TRBJ2-6; 9 positions match TRBD1. The CDR3 covers 17 residues. V was pared by 3 bases and J by 3 bases, with 6 bases of the junction left unmatched. Germline V gives CDR1 SGHTA, CDR2 FQGTGA. The CDR3 coding sequence is TGTGCCAGCAGCTTCACACAGGGGGCAGGTGGGGCCAACGTCCTGACTTTC. Protein: CASSFTQGAGGANVLTF.